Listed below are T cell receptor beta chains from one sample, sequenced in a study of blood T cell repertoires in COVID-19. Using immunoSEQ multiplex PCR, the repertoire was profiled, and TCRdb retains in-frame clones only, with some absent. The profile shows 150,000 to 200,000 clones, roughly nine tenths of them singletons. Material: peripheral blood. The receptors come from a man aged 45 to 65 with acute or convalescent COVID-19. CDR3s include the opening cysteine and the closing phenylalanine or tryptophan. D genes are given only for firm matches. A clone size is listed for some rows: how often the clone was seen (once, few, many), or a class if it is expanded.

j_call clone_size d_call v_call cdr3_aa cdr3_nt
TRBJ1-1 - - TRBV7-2 CASSPRTENTEAFF TGTGCCAGCAGCCCTCGGACAGAGAACACTGAAGCTTTCTTT
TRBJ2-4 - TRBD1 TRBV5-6 CASSSNGQVQYF TGTGCCAGCAGCTCTAACGGACAGGTTCAGTACTTC
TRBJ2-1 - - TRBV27 CASSPTRGSYNEQFF TGTGCCAGCAGTCCGACGCGGGGATCCTACAATGAGCAGTTCTTC
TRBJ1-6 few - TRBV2 CASSEGRVLSPLHF TGTGCCAGCAGTGAAGGGAGGGTTTTGTCACCCCTCCACTTT
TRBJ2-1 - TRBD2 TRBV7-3 CASSPRSGGDSHEQFF TGTGCCAGCAGCCCGCGTAGCGGGGGCGACAGCCATGAGCAGTTCTTC
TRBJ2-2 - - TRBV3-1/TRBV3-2 CASSQGHLNTGELFF TGTGCCAGCAGCCAGGGACACTTGAACACCGGGGAGCTGTTTTTT
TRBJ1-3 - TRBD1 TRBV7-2 CASSPWTGSSGNTIYF TGTGCCAGCAGCCCCTGGACAGGTAGCTCTGGAAACACCATATATTTT
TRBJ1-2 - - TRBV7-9 CASSTQPPDSLYGYTF TGTGCCAGCAGCACACAACCCCCGGACAGCCTCTATGGCTACACCTTC
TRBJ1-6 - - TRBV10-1 CATDVGSSYNSPLHF TGCGCGACGGACGTCGGGAGCTCCTATAATTCACCCCTCCACTTT
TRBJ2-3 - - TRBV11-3 CASNSLTSTDTQYF TGTGCCAGCAATAGCCTAACCAGCACAGATACGCAGTATTTT
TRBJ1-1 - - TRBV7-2 CASSLSGGTNTEAFF TGTGCCAGCAGCTTATCGGGGGGGACGAACACTGAAGCTTTCTTT
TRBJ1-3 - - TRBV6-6 CASKASGNTIYF TGTGCCAGCAAAGCCTCTGGAAACACCATATATTTT
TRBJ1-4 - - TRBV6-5 CASKLRGGFNEKLFF TGTGCCAGCAAGTTACGGGGAGGGTTTAATGAAAAACTGTTTTTT
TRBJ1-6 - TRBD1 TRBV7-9 CASSSRTGKGLLGALHF TGTGCCAGCAGCTCGCGGACAGGGAAAGGTCTCTTGGGAGCCCTCCACTTT
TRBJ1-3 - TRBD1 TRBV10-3 CAISAPGQGITGNTIYF TGTGCCATCAGTGCCCCCGGACAGGGAATAACTGGAAACACCATATATTTT
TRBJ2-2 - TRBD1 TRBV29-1 CSVRVVTGGNTGELFF TGCAGCGTCCGTGTAGTGACAGGGGGTAACACCGGGGAGCTGTTTTTT
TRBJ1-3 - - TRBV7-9 CASGGPSGNTIYF TGTGCCAGCGGAGGGCCGTCTGGAAACACCATATATTTT
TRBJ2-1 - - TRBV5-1 CASSSGAYNEQFF TGCGCCAGCAGTTCGGGAGCATACAATGAGCAGTTCTTC
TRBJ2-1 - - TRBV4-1 CASRALQVSNNEQFF TGCGCCAGCAGGGCATTGCAAGTGTCCAACAATGAGCAGTTCTTC
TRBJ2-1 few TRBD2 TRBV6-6 CASHSGGSYNEQFF TGTGCCAGCCATAGCGGGGGGAGTTACAATGAGCAGTTCTTC
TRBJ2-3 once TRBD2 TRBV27 CAARPAGETDTQYF TGTGCCGCTCGGCCGGCGGGAGAGACAGATACGCAGTATTTT
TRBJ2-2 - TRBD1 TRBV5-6 CASSGLVTGHTGELFF TGTGCCAGCAGCGGTCTAGTGACAGGGCATACCGGGGAGCTGTTTTTT
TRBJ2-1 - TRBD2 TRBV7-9 CASRPGTSGSHNEQFF TGTGCCAGCAGACCAGGGACTAGCGGGAGCCACAATGAGCAGTTCTTC
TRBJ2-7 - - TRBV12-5 CASGLTPGSEQYF TGTGCTAGTGGTTTGACCCCAGGGTCCGAGCAGTACTTC
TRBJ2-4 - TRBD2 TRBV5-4 CASSRGREGNIQYF TGTGCCAGCAGCCGCGGGAGGGAGGGAAACATTCAGTACTTC
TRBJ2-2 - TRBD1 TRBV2 CASSDQGADTGELFF TGTGCCAGCAGTGATCAGGGGGCGGACACCGGGGAGCTGTTTTTT
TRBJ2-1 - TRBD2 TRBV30 CAWSRLRTSGRGSYNEQFF TGTGCCTGGAGTCGACTAAGGACTAGCGGGAGGGGCTCCTACAATGAGCAGTTCTTC
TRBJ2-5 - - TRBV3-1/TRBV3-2 CASSQMDTETQYF TGTGCCAGCAGCCAAATGGACACCGAGACCCAGTACTTC
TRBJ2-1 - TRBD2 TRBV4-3 CASSQLALAESNNEQFF TGCGCCAGCAGCCAGCTGGCGCTAGCGGAGTCGAACAATGAGCAGTTCTTC
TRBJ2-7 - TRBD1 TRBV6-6 CASRLDRGVDYEQYF TGTGCCAGCAGGCTTGACAGGGGTGTAGACTACGAGCAGTACTTC
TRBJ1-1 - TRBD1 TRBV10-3 CAITRDRDLEAFF TGTGCCATCACCCGGGACAGGGATTTGGAAGCTTTCTTT
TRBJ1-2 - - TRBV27 CASSTNRDHYGYTF TGTGCCAGCAGTACGAACAGGGACCACTATGGCTACACCTTC
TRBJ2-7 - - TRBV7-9 CASSAGAYEQYF TGTGCCAGCAGCGCGGGTGCCTACGAGCAGTACTTC
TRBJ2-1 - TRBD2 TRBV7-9 CASSVSGRAHNEQFF TGTGCCAGCAGCGTCAGCGGGAGGGCACACAATGAGCAGTTCTTC
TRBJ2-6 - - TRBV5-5 CASSLAAVGGLPSGANVLTF TGTGCCAGCAGCTTGGCCGCGGTAGGAGGGTTACCCTCTGGGGCCAACGTCCTGACTTTC
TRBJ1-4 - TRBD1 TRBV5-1 CASSTGQPAEKLFF TGCGCCAGCAGCACGGGACAGCCGGCTGAAAAACTGTTTTTT
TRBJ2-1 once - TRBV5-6 CASSLFFGGPNSNEQFF TGTGCCAGCAGCTTGTTTTTTGGGGGCCCTAATTCCAATGAGCAGTTCTTC
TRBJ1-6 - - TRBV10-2 CASSGDTGYSPLHF TGCGCCAGCAGTGGCGACACAGGGTACTCACCCCTCCACTTT
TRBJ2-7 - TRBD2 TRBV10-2 CASSPPPTSSSTYEQYF TGCGCCAGCAGTCCTCCCCCGACTAGCTCGTCCACCTACGAGCAGTACTTC
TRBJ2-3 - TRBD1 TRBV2 CASSSGDRESTDTQYF TGTGCCAGCAGTAGCGGTGACAGGGAAAGCACAGATACGCAGTATTTT
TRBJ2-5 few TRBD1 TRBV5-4 CASSPAGTGFRETQYF TGTGCCAGCAGCCCTGCCGGGACAGGGTTTCGAGAGACCCAGTACTTC
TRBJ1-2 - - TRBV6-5 CASSYGGSPLYGYTF TGTGCCAGCAGTTACGGCGGGAGTCCCCTATATGGCTACACCTTC
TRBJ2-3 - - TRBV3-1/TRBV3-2 CASSQDPRAHTQYF TGTGCCAGCAGCCAAGACCCGAGGGCCCATACGCAGTATTTT
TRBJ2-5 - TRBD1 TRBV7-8 CASSFRDRGQETQYF TGTGCCAGCAGCTTCCGGGACAGGGGTCAAGAGACCCAGTACTTC
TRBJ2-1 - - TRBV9 CASSVTGHWNEQFF TGTGCCAGCAGCGTAACGGGACATTGGAATGAGCAGTTCTTC
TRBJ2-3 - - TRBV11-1 CASSKREISTQYF TGTGCCAGCAGCAAACGGGAAATAAGTACGCAGTATTTT
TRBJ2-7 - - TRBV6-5 CASSYSGGSEQYF TGTGCCAGCAGTTACTCGGGGGGATCCGAGCAGTACTTC
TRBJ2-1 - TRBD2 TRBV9 CASSFGLAGNEQFF TGTGCCAGCAGCTTTGGACTAGCGGGAAATGAGCAGTTCTTC
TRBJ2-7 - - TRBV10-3 CAIIQGSTGEQYF TGTGCCATCATTCAGGGTTCGACGGGCGAGCAGTACTTC